The source of this TCR beta chain is a study of molecular identifiers for immune sequencing clone quantification. In preparing bulk TCR libraries, previously described methods and listed TCR primers were used. TCRdb used MiXCR to reprocess the PCR reads, holding one entry per CDR3 protein. The sample has fewer than 25,000 distinct CDR3 sequences, more than 15% seen once. Naive CD8 T cell sorting was performed on the CD8+CD4-CCR7+CD45RA+ phenotype. Ten or more counts support this clonotype. Trimming took 6 bases from V and 2 from J; bases not matched to a gene: 7. This CDR3 has 16 amino acids. Material: naive CD8+ T cells from blood, with Jurkat cell RNA spiked in. Subset here: FACS-sorted CD8+CD4-CCR7+CD45RA+ naive T cells. This sequence was found in a human donor in good health. Some libraries in this study had Jurkat cell RNA spiked in. V is TRBV12-3 or TRBV12-4 and J is TRBJ2-7; 13 bases are a match to TRBD2. CDR3 region: CASSPAGLAGAYEQYF. In DNA form, the CDR3 reads TGTGCCAGCAGCCCGGCCGGACTAGCGGGGGCCTACGAGCAGTACTTC.